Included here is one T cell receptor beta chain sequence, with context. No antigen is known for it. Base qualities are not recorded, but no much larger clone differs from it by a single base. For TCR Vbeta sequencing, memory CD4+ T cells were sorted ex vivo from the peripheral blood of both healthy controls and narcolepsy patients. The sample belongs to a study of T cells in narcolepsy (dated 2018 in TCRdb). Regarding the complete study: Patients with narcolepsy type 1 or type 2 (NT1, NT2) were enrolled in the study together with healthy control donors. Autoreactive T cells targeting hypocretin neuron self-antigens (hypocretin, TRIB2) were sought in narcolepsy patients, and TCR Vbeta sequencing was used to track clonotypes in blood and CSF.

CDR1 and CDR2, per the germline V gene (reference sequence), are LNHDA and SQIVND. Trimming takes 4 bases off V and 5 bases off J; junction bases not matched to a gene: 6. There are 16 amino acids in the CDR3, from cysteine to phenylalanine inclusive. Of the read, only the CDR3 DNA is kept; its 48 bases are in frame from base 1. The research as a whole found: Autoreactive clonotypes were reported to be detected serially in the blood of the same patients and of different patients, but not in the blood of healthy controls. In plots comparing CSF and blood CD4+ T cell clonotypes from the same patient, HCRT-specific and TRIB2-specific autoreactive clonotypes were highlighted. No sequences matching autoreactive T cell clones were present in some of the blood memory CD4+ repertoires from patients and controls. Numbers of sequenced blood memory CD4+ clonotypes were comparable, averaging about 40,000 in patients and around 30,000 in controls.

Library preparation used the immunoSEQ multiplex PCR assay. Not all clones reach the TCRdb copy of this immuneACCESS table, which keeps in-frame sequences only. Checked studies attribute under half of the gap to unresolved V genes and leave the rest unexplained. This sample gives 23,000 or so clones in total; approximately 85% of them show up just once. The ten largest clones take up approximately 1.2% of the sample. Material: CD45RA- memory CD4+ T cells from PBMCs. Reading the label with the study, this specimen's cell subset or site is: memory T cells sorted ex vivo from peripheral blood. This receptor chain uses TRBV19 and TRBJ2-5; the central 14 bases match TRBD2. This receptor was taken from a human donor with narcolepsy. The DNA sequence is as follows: TGTGCCAGTAGTAGCGGACTAGCGGGAGGCAGGGAGACCCAGTACTTC. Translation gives CASSSGLAGGRETQYF.